This T cell receptor (beta chain) originates from a study of blood T cell repertoires in COVID-19. Clones were read by immunoSEQ multiplex PCR, and TCRdb kept only the in-frame ones, dropping some. The repertoire holds roughly 180,000 clones, with approximately 81% as singletons. Recovered status applied to Cohort 3 donors who had two consecutive negative PCRs. It also applied to those with clearance or with symptom resolution. V lost 4 bases to trimming and J lost 6 bases; unmatched junction nucleotides: 4. CDR3 size: 14 residues. Germline V CDR1 and CDR2: KGHDR, SFDVKD. This receptor was obtained from a man aged 60 to 75 who had recovered from COVID-19. Sample: PBMCs or T cells enriched from blood (not recorded which). The chain recombines TRBV24-1 with TRBJ2-4, with TRBD1 matching over 8 bases. The CDR3 sequence is CATSEGDRPNIQYF. The DNA of the CDR3 is TGTGCCACCAGTGAGGGGGACAGGCCAAACATTCAGTACTTC.